This entry lists 24 T cell receptor beta chains sequenced from one sample in a study of siplizumab effects on memory and regulatory T cells. Clones were sequenced by immunoSEQ multiplex PCR, and TCRdb holds only the in-frame ones, with some missing. This repertoire shows roughly 100,000 clones, approximately 94% found once; its top ten account for under 8.5%. The sequenced sample was CD8+ T cells sorted from blood. The receptor set was obtained from a human donor in good health.

CDR3: CAWGPFNQPQHF. The CDR3 DNA reads TGTGCCTGGGGACCTTTCAATCAGCCCCAGCATTTT. J is TRBJ1-5 and V is TRBV30; D is uncertain. Trimming removed 5 bases from V and 3 bases from J, with 8 bases in between. This CDR3 spans 12 amino acids. Germline V gene sequence: CDR1 GTSNPN, CDR2 SVGIG (reference sequence).

The rearrangement links TRBV11-2 to TRBJ2-3, with D perhaps matching TRBD2 (6 bases). This CDR3 comprises 14 residues. The germline CDR1 and CDR2 sequences are SGHAT and FQNNGV. Deletions cut 5 bases from V and 2 bases from J, with 11 bases between. The CDR3 sequence is CASSTRGPTDTQYF. The CDR3 DNA reads as TGTGCCAGCAGCACGCGGGGTCCCACAGATACGCAGTATTTT.

V is TRBV30 and J is TRBJ2-2; no reliable D call. The CDR3 consists of 13 residues. The V end lost 1 base, the J end lost 4 bases, and 7 bases lay between the germline ends. Germline loops: CDR1 GTSNPN, CDR2 SVGIG (reference sequence). CDR3 protein: CAWSDQFTGELFF. The DNA of the CDR3 is TGTGCCTGGAGTGACCAGTTCACCGGGGAGCTGTTTTTT.

The chain employs TRBV5-1 and TRBJ1-5, with 7 bases fitting TRBD1. Germline loops: CDR1 SGHRS, CDR2 YFSETQ. The CDR3 has 15 residues. With V trimmed by 2 bases and J by 0 bases, 2 bases remained unmatched. The CDR3 loop is CASSFSGGSNQPQHF. The DNA for the CDR3 is TGCGCCAGCAGCTTTTCAGGGGGTAGCAATCAGCCCCAGCATTTT.

The sample holds one count of this clone. J is TRBJ1-5 and V is TRBV6-5, with D hard to call. Trimming removed 5 bases at V and 4 bases at J, with 9 bases between. The CDR3 spans 13 residues. Germline-derived CDR1 and CDR2 are MNHEY and SVGAGI. Here the CDR3 DNA reads TGTGCCAGCAGTGGGAATAGGAATCAGCCCCAGCATTTT. It is translated as CASSGNRNQPQHF.

The V call is TRBV2, the J call TRBJ2-5; D remains unclear. The tail of the sequence fits TRBJ2-7 better, so the J call may be wrong. In germline, CDR1 is SNHLY, CDR2 FYNNEI. This CDR3 is 11 amino acids long. CDR3 sequence (DNA): TGTGCCAGCAGTGACGGCTACGAGCAGTACTTC. This codes for CASSDGYEQYF.

The sample holds one count of this clone. The chain employs TRBV10-3 and TRBJ2-7, with 14 positions matching TRBD2. Germline V gives CDR1 ENHRY, CDR2 SYGVKD. This CDR3 spans 15 amino acids. V lost 6 bases to trimming and J lost 4 bases; unmatched junction nucleotides: 5. The DNA for the CDR3 is TGTGCCATCAGGGGGACTAGCGGGGGCTCTTACGAGCAGTACTTC. Translated: CAIRGTSGGSYEQYF.

The V and J genes are TRBV7-9 and TRBJ2-5; 8 positions agree with TRBD2. Germline CDR1 and CDR2: SEHNR and FQNEAQ (reference sequence). This CDR3 has 12 amino acids. Trimming at V came to 10 bases and at J to 1 base, leaving 2 bases not matched to a gene. The CDR3 bases are TGTGCCACCGCGGGGGGCCAAGAGACCCAGTACTTC. It translates to CATAGGQETQYF.

This rearrangement joins TRBV5-3 to TRBJ2-7; 9 nucleotides align to TRBD1. TRBV5-3 is placed among ORFs of uncertain function. V was pared by 6 bases and J by 1 base, with 8 bases of the junction left unmatched. The length of the CDR3 is 15 residues. The CDR3 protein is CARKKIGQGSYEQYF. DNA of the CDR3: TGTGCCAGAAAGAAAATAGGACAGGGGTCCTACGAGCAGTACTTC.

The CDR3 DNA follows: TGTGCCAGCAGCTCATCTCGGGGTTTCTTT. The encoded protein is CASSSSRGFF. The chain is built from TRBV14 and TRBJ1-1; D gene uncertain. V dropped 5 bases and J dropped 13 bases, with 11 bases sitting between them. The germline gives CDR1 SGHDN, CDR2 FVKESK. This CDR3 spans 10 amino acids.

The chain combines TRBV15 with TRBJ2-7, with 9 nucleotides matching TRBD1. CDR1 is LNHNV, CDR2 YYDKDF, per germline (reference sequence). The CDR3 totals 16 residues. V gave up 6 bases and J gave up 3 bases; unmatched junction bases: 12. The CDR3 sequence: CATSPTTGGPYYEQYF. CDR3 nucleotide sequence: TGTGCCACCAGTCCTACCACAGGGGGCCCCTACTACGAGCAGTACTTC.

This clone was detected only a few times. The J gene is TRBJ1-1, the V gene TRBV4-2, with 8 bases aligning to TRBD1. CDR3 size: 13 residues. The germline V gene has CDR1 LGHNA and CDR2 YNFKEQ. V lost 1 base, J lost 6 bases, and 1 base stayed unmatched. The CDR3 DNA sequence: TGTGCCAGCAGCCAAGTACAGGGGGCTGAAGCTTTCTTT. Encoded protein: CASSQVQGAEAFF.

The J gene is TRBJ1-2, the V gene TRBV19, with D hard to call. Germline CDR1 and CDR2: LNHDA and SQIVND (reference sequence). This CDR3 has 15 residues. V was shortened by 3 bases and J by 4 bases, with 15 bases between the two germline ends. As DNA, the CDR3 is TGTGCCAGTAGTATTTCGTTCCCTGGGCCCTATGGCTACACCTTC. This translates into CASSISFPGPYGYTF.

The chain has TRBV15 and TRBJ2-7; D perhaps matches TRBD1 (5 bases). CDR3 length: 14 residues. Per germline, CDR1 LNHNV and CDR2 YYDKDF (reference sequence). V lost 0 bases, J lost 5 bases, and 11 bases lay in between. Here the CDR3 DNA reads TGTGCCACCAGCAGAGATGGCAGGGAAAACGAGCAGTACTTC. Translation: CATSRDGRENEQYF.

In DNA, the CDR3 is TGTGCCAGCAGCTTAACGAGGGATTCCTCCTACGAGCAGTACTTC. Translating gives CASSLTRDSSYEQYF. The gene calls are TRBV7-6 and TRBJ2-7, with D maybe TRBD2 (5 bases). V was trimmed by 2 bases and J by 0 bases, leaving 11 bases between them. CDR1 and CDR2 from the germline V gene are SGHVS and FNYEAQ. The CDR3 totals 15 residues.

The genes are TRBV7-9 and TRBJ2-5, with 8 bases that match TRBD2. Trimming removed 4 bases from V and 7 bases from J; junction bases left unmatched: 17. The CDR3 length is 17 residues. Germline V CDR1 and CDR2: SEHNR, FQNEAQ (reference sequence). The CDR3 loop is CASSSPEAGGPPPTQYF. The CDR3 nucleotides are TGTGCCAGCAGCTCCCCAGAGGCGGGGGGCCCGCCACCGACCCAGTACTTC.

The V gene is TRBV5-5, the J gene TRBJ2-1; possibly TRBD1 for D (6 bases). The length of the CDR3 is 15 residues. V was clipped by 1 base and J by 0 bases, with 8 bases between them. Germline V gene sequence: CDR1 SGHKS, CDR2 YYEKEE (reference sequence). This chain's CDR3 is CASSLRDTSYNEQFF. The CDR3 bases are TGTGCCAGCAGCTTGCGGGACACCTCCTACAATGAGCAGTTCTTC.

V and J are TRBV7-2 and TRBJ2-7; TRBD1 or TRBD2 may be the D gene (5 bases each). Germline-derived CDR1 and CDR2 are SGHTA and FQGNSA. This CDR3 comprises 19 residues. V lost 5 bases and J 2 bases, leaving 28 bases between the germline ends. The CDR3 sequence: CASSTPGGTGREIPYEQYF. The DNA of the CDR3 is TGTGCCAGCAGCACGCCGGGTGGGACGGGCCGCGAAATACCCTACGAGCAGTACTTC. The full variable domain, completed using reference TRBV7-2 and TRBJ2-7, is GAGVSQSPSNKVTEKGKDVELRCDPISGHTALYWYRQSLGQGLEFLIYFQGNSAPDKSGLPSDRFSAERTGGSVSTLTIQRTQQEDSAVYLCASSTPGGTGREIPYEQYFGPGTRLTVT.

The chain links TRBV7-9 to TRBJ1-1; D ambiguous. Germline lookup yields CDR1 SEHNR and CDR2 FQNEAQ (reference sequence). Trimming shortened V by 1 base and J by 1 base, and 10 bases separated the two germline ends. CDR3 length: 15 amino acids. Here the CDR3 DNA reads TGTGCCAGCAGCTTAGGAACTTGGAGGAACACTGAAGCTTTCTTT. Translation gives CASSLGTWRNTEAFF.

The chain has TRBV6-6 and TRBJ2-7; TRBD1 matches at 7 bases. This CDR3 has 15 amino acids. Germline-derived CDR1 and CDR2 are MNHNY and SVGAGI (reference sequence). With 0 bases clipped from V and 2 bases from J, the junction kept 4 bases outside the gene matches. This CDR3 reads CASSYSQGPPYEQYF. The CDR3 DNA is TGTGCCAGCAGTTACTCACAGGGGCCCCCCTACGAGCAGTACTTC.

The rearrangement uses TRBV9 and TRBJ2-7; 11 nucleotides agree with TRBD2. Trimming removed 3 bases from V and 0 bases from J; junction bases left unmatched: 5. The CDR3 totals 16 residues. The germline V gene has CDR1 SGDLS and CDR2 YYNGEE. The CDR3 DNA reads TGTGCCAGCAGCGGCACCGGGACTAGCGGCTCCTACGAGCAGTACTTC. Translating gives CASSGTGTSGSYEQYF.

This chain links TRBV9 with TRBJ2-3; TRBD2 is a possible D gene (5 bases). The CDR3 has 13 residues. The V gene's germline CDR1 is SGDLS and CDR2 YYNGEE. V lost 0 bases to trimming and J lost 5 bases, with 7 bases between them. This CDR3 is CASSVVAGDTQYF. DNA for the CDR3: TGTGCCAGCAGCGTAGTGGCGGGAGATACGCAGTATTTT.

This rearrangement joins TRBV19 to TRBJ2-7; weak D call: TRBD2 (5 bases). Trimming pared 5 bases from V and 1 base from J, leaving 12 bases between. The CDR3 runs 14 residues. Germline CDR1 and CDR2: LNHDA and SQIVND (reference sequence). CDR3: CASSLSGMSYEQYF. CDR3 DNA sequence: TGTGCCAGTAGTTTGAGCGGTATGTCCTACGAGCAGTACTTC. Full variable domain (missing parts from reference TRBV19 and TRBJ2-7): DGGITQSPKYLFRKEGQNVTLSCEQNLNHDAMYWYRQDPGQGLRLIYYSQIVNDFQKGDIAEGYSVSREKKESFPLTVTSAQKNPTAFYLCASSLSGMSYEQYFGPGTRLTVT.

This chain joins TRBV11-2 and TRBJ2-7, with TRBD1 matching over 7 bases. V shed 0 bases and J 3 bases; nucleotides not matched to a gene: 5. The CDR3 contains 15 residues. Germline V gene data show CDR1 as SGHAT and CDR2 as FQNNGV. The CDR3 protein is CASSLEGTAYYEQYF. CDR3 sequence (DNA): TGTGCCAGCAGCTTAGAGGGGACAGCGTACTACGAGCAGTACTTC. The variable domain in full, with the rest retrieved from reference TRBV11-2 and TRBJ2-7, is EAGVAQSPRYKIIEKRQSVAFWCNPISGHATLYWYQQILGQGPKLLIQFQNNGVVDDSQLPKDRFSAERLKGVDSTLKIQPAKLEDSAVYLCASSLEGTAYYEQYFGPGTRLTVT.